The sequence of this T cell receptor beta chain was determined in a study of blood T cell repertoires in COVID-19. Using immunoSEQ multiplex PCR, the repertoire was profiled, and TCRdb retains in-frame clones only, with some absent. The table lists 310,000 or so clones, approximately 88% of them singletons. This clone has a handful of counts. Germline-derived CDR1 and CDR2 are LNHNV and YYDKDF (reference sequence). J was trimmed by 6 bases and V by 1 base; bases with no gene match: 10. The CDR3 runs to 16 residues. This rearrangement joins TRBV15 to TRBJ1-2; TRBD1 matches at 8 bases. The sequence was collected from a man aged 18-30 years who had recovered from COVID-19. Sequencing was done on a sample of peripheral blood. CDR3 in amino acids: CATSRAPTGGRHGYTF. The DNA of the CDR3 is TGTGCCACCAGCAGAGCCCCAACAGGGGGTAGACATGGCTACACCTTC.